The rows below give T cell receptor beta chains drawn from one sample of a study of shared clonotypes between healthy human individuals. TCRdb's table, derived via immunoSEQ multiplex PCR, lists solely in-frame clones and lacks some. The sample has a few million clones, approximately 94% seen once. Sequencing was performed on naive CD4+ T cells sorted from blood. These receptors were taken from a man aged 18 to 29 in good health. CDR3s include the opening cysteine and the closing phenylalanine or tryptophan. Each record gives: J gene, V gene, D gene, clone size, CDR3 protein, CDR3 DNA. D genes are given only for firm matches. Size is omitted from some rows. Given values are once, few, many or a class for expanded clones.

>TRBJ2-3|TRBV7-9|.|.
CASSSQLVSTDTQYF
TGTGCCAGCAGCTCCCAACTAGTAAGCACAGATACGCAGTATTTT
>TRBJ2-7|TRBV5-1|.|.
CASSLGEGNEQYF
TGCGCCAGCAGCTTGGGCGAGGGCAACGAGCAGTACTTC
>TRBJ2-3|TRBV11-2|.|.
CASSQAGRGPDTQYF
TGTGCCAGCAGCCAAGCGGGCAGGGGCCCCGATACGCAGTATTTT
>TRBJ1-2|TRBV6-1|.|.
CASSDGGATGSSYGYTF
TGTGCCAGCAGTGATGGCGGGGCCACAGGGTCTTCTTATGGCTACACCTTC
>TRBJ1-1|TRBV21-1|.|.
CASSKGADGRMNTEAFF
TGTGCCAGCAGCAAAGGGGCGGACGGGAGAATGAACACTGAAGCTTTCTTT
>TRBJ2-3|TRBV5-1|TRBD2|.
CASSLGLAGVDTQYF
TGCGCCAGCAGCTTGGGACTAGCGGGGGTGGATACGCAGTATTTT
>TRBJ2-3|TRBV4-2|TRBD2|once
CASSQGFTPSGGPIDTQYF
TGTGCCAGCAGCCAAGGGTTTACGCCTAGCGGGGGCCCTATAGATACGCAGTATTTT
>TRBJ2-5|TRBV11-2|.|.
CASSLDAGGWETQYF
TGTGCCAGCAGCTTAGATGCAGGTGGATGGGAGACCCAGTACTTC
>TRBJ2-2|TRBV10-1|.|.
CASSESVPGELFF
TGCGCCAGCAGTGAATCGGTTCCCGGGGAGCTGTTTTTT
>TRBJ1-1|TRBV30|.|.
CAWSVDSMNTEAFF
TGTGCCTGGAGTGTTGACAGCATGAACACTGAAGCTTTCTTT
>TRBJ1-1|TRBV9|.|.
CASSVSTLTGTEAFF
TGTGCCAGCAGCGTGTCAACTCTAACCGGCACTGAAGCTTTCTTT
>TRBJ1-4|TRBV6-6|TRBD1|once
CASSFLDGTGGEKLFF
TGTGCCAGCAGTTTCCTGGACGGGACAGGAGGCGAAAAACTGTTTTTT
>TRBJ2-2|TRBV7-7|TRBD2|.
CASSPSSGRPGELFF
TGTGCTAGCAGCCCCTCTAGCGGGAGGCCCGGGGAGCTGTTTTTT
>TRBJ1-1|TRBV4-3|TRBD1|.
CASSQTGVSTEAFF
TGCGCCAGCAGCCAAACAGGGGTGAGCACTGAAGCTTTCTTT
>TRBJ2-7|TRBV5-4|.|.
CASSPQRDSSYEQYF
TGTGCCAGCAGCCCCCAGAGAGACAGCTCCTACGAGCAGTACTTC
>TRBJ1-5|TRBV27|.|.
CASSPVYSNQPQHF
TGTGCCAGCAGTCCCGTTTATAGCAATCAGCCCCAGCATTTT
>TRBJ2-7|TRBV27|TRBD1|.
CASSFFHRDRVSEQYF
TGTGCCAGCAGCTTCTTCCACCGGGACAGGGTAAGCGAGCAGTACTTC
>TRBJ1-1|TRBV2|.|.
CASSVEGNTEAFF
TGTGCCAGCAGTGTGGAGGGGAACACTGAAGCTTTCTTT
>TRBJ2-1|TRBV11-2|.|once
CASSFYVGNEQFF
TGTGCCAGCAGCTTCTACGTTGGGAATGAGCAGTTCTTC
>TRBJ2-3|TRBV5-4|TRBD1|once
CASSSPQGSTDTQYF
TGTGCCAGCAGCTCGCCACAGGGGAGCACAGATACGCAGTATTTT
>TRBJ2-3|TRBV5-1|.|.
CASRTESTDTQYF
TGCGCCAGCAGGACGGAGAGCACAGATACGCAGTATTTT
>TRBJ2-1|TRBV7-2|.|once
CASSLGPAGSSYNEQFF
TGTGCCAGCAGCTTAGGCCCCGCTGGCAGCTCCTACAATGAGCAGTTCTTC
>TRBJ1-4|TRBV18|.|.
CASSPPVGEKLFF
TGTGCCAGCTCACCACCGGTGGGGGAAAAACTGTTTTTT
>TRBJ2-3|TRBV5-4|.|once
CASTSPSERLVGDTQYF
TGTGCCAGCACCTCTCCCTCGGAGAGGCTGGTAGGAGATACGCAGTATTTT
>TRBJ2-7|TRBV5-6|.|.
CASSLAPGGYTRYEQYF
TGTGCCAGCAGCTTGGCCCCCGGGGGCTACACGAGGTACGAGCAGTACTTC
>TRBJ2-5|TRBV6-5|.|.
CASSETAQETQYF
TGTGCCAGCAGTGAGACAGCCCAAGAGACCCAGTACTTC
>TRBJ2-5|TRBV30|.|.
CAWRGSGETQYF
TGTGCCTGGCGTGGAAGTGGAGAGACCCAGTACTTC
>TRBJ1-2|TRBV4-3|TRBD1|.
CASSQGQGFGGYTF
TGCGCCAGCAGCCAAGGACAGGGATTCGGAGGCTACACCTTC
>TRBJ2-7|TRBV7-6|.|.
CASSEWDISSYEQYF
TGTGCCAGCAGCGAGTGGGACATATCCTCCTACGAGCAGTACTTC
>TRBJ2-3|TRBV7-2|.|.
CASSLFPGTDTQYF
TGTGCCAGCAGCCTGTTCCCAGGGACAGATACGCAGTATTTT
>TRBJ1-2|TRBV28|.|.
CASSLGALNGYTF
TGTGCCAGCAGTTTAGGGGCGCTCAATGGCTACACCTTC
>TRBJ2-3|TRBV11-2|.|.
CASSLGVGVGDTQYF
TGTGCCAGCAGCTTAGGTGTAGGGGTTGGAGATACGCAGTATTTT
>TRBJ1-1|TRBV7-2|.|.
CASSYRLQGNTEAFF
TGTGCCAGCAGCTACCGACTCCAGGGGAACACTGAAGCTTTCTTT
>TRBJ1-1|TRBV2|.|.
CASSTGPGTEAFF
TGTGCCAGCAGCACAGGGCCGGGAACTGAAGCTTTCTTT
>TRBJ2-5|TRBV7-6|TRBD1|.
CASSFGTGDGETQYF
TGTGCCAGCAGCTTTGGGACAGGGGACGGGGAGACCCAGTACTTC
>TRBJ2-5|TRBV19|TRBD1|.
CASSPTGGGETQYF
TGTGCCAGTAGCCCGACAGGGGGCGGGGAGACCCAGTACTTC
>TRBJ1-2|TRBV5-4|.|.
CASTVSGQPYGYTF
TGTGCCAGCACCGTAAGCGGACAGCCTTATGGCTACACCTTC
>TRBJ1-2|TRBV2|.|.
CASTSAGALSYGYTF
TGTGCCAGCACATCCGCCGGGGCCTTGTCCTATGGCTACACCTTC
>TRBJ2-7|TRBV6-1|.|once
CASSVNYEQYF
TGTGCCAGCAGTGTGAACTACGAGCAGTACTTC
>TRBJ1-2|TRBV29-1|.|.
CSVVPQTGYYGYTF
TGCAGCGTTGTTCCCCAGACAGGCTACTATGGCTACACCTTC
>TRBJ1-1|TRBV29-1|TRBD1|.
CSVEGAMNTEAFF
TGCAGCGTAGAGGGGGCCATGAACACTGAAGCTTTCTTT
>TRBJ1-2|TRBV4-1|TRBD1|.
CASSQAGRGGYGYTF
TGCGCCAGCAGCCAAGCGGGCAGGGGGGGGTATGGCTACACCTTC
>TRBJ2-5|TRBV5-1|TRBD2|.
CASSSGGAFPLQETQYF
TGCGCCAGCAGCAGCGGGGGGGCCTTCCCTTTACAAGAGACCCAGTACTTC
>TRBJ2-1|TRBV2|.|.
CASSPFGIRDNEQFF
TGTGCCAGCAGTCCTTTCGGGATTCGGGACAATGAGCAGTTCTTC
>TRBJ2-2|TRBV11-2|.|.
CASSLGGGDPGELFF
TGTGCCAGCAGCTTGGGAGGGGGGGACCCCGGGGAGCTGTTTTTT
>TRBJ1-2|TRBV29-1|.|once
CSVGTDWINYGYTF
TGCAGCGTTGGGACTGACTGGATTAACTATGGCTACACCTTC
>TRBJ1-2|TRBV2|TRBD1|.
CASSYQGTEIYGYTF
TGTGCCAGCAGTTATCAAGGGACAGAGATCTATGGCTACACCTTC
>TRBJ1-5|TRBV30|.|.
CAWRDSTYSNQPQHF
TGTGCCTGGAGAGACAGCACTTATAGCAATCAGCCCCAGCATTTT
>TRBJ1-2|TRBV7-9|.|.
CATQANYGYTF
TGTGCCACCCAAGCTAACTATGGCTACACCTTC
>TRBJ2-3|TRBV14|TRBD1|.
CASSRTGAKTDTQYF
TGTGCCAGCAGTCGAACAGGGGCGAAGACAGATACGCAGTATTTT
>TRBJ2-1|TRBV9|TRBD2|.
CASSAGLAYNEQFF
TGTGCCAGCAGCGCCGGACTAGCCTACAATGAGCAGTTCTTC
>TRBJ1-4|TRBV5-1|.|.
CASSLRTLGTNEKLFF
TGCGCCAGCAGCTTGAGGACTCTGGGAACTAATGAAAAACTGTTTTTT
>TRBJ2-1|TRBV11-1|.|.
CASSSQRSYNEQFF
TGTGCCAGCAGCTCGCAGCGCTCCTACAATGAGCAGTTCTTC
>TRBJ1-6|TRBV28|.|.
CASSYLRGSNSPLHF
TGTGCCAGCAGTTACCTTCGGGGGTCTAATTCACCCCTCCACTTT
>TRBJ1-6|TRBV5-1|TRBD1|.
CASSLGVTGQSPLHF
TGCGCCAGCAGCTTGGGGGTGACAGGGCAATCACCCCTCCACTTT
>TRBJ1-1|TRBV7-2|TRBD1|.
CASSPRQGQNTEAFF
TGTGCCAGCAGCCCAAGACAGGGGCAGAACACTGAAGCTTTCTTT
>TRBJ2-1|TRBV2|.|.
CASDRTRNEQFF
TGTGCCAGCGACAGGACTCGCAATGAGCAGTTCTTC